One and the same sample provided the 21 T cell receptor beta chains below, sequenced in a study of CD8 T cells in Susac syndrome. The RNA input was about 0.5 to 1 ug, and it was reverse transcribed with random hexamers. TCRdb redid the calling of the immunoSEQ multiplex PCR reads with MiXCR, one entry per CDR3 protein. Here the sample spans about 150,000 distinct CDR3 sequences, approximately 93% being singletons. The sample taken for sequencing was CD4+ T cells from PBMCs. The source is a human donor with multiple sclerosis.

The sample holds a few counts of this clonotype. This chain joins TRBV18 and TRBJ2-2; D gene unclear. V lost 4 bases and J 1 base, leaving 7 bases between the germline ends. CDR3 length equals 14 residues. Germline V gene sequence: CDR1 KGHSH, CDR2 LQKENI. CDR3 nucleotides: TGTGCCAGCTCACAGCGCGGGAACACCGGGGAGCTGTTTTTT. The encoded protein is CASSQRGNTGELFF.

The chain couples TRBV19 to TRBJ1-5, with 7 bases identical to TRBD1. The CDR3 covers 15 residues. Trimming at V came to 3 bases and at J to 0 bases, leaving 2 bases not matched to a gene. In germline, CDR1 is LNHDA, CDR2 SQIVND (reference sequence). DNA for the CDR3: TGTGCCAGTAGTATGGGACAGTATAGCAATCAGCCCCAGCATTTT. Residues: CASSMGQYSNQPQHF.

The chain joins TRBV11-1 to TRBJ2-7; the match to TRBD2 covers 15 bases. Germline CDR1 SGHAT, CDR2 FQDESV (reference sequence). The V segment lost 5 bases and the J segment 4 bases; nucleotides outside the gene matches: 6. CDR3 length equals 16 residues. DNA for the CDR3: TGTGCCAGCAGCCGCGGACTAGCGGGAGGGTCGTACGAGCAGTACTTC. It is translated as CASSRGLAGGSYEQYF.

The genes are TRBV2 and TRBJ2-7, with a possible D match to TRBD1 (7 bases). Trimming removed 7 bases at V and 7 bases at J, with 20 bases between. The germline CDR1 and CDR2 sequences are SNHLY and FYNNEI. The CDR3 loop spans 14 amino acids. CDR3: CASNPLGTAGEQYF. CDR3 coding DNA: TGTGCCAGCAACCCATTGGGGACAGCGGGTGAGCAGTACTTC.

V usage is TRBV18 and J usage is TRBJ2-7, with TRBD1 identical over 10 bases. The CDR3 loop spans 15 amino acids. From germline, CDR1 is KGHSH and CDR2 LQKENI. V shed 3 bases and J 3 bases; nucleotides not matched to a gene: 5. The CDR3 bases are TGTGCCAGCTCACCGGCGGGACAGGGGATCTACGAGCAGTACTTC. Encoded protein: CASSPAGQGIYEQYF.

This clonotype was counted a single time. The chain combines TRBV14 with TRBJ2-7; possibly TRBD1 for D (5 bases). Trimming cost V 2 bases and J 6 bases, with 14 bases left between them. The CDR3 runs 14 residues. CDR1 and CDR2 from the germline V gene are SGHDN and FVKESK. CDR3 nucleotides: TGTGCCAGCAGCCAAATGGCAGGGTATTCCGAGCAGTACTTC. It yields the protein CASSQMAGYSEQYF.

The chain uses TRBV6-1 and TRBJ1-1; no definite D call. The CDR3 runs to 13 residues. Trimming removed 5 bases from V and 3 bases from J, with 10 bases in between. The germline gives CDR1 MNHNS, CDR2 SASEGT. CDR3 protein: CASSLLPDTEAFF. The CDR3, as DNA: TGTGCCAGCAGTTTACTCCCGGACACTGAAGCTTTCTTT.

V and J are TRBV7-9 and TRBJ2-7; 7 nucleotides match TRBD1. CDR1 and CDR2 (germline): SEHNR, FQNEAQ (reference sequence). The V segment lost 5 bases and the J segment 2 bases; nucleotides outside the gene matches: 6. This CDR3 contains 14 residues. CDR3 sequence: CASSLGQQPYEQYF. The DNA of the CDR3 is TGTGCCAGCAGCCTGGGACAGCAACCCTACGAGCAGTACTTC.

CDR3 in amino acids: CASLAGGTDEQFF. CDR3 sequence (DNA): TGTGCCAGTTTAGCGGGGGGGACGGATGAGCAGTTCTTC. The V call is TRBV6-4, the J call TRBJ2-1; 11 bases are a match to TRBD2. Trimming removed 9 bases from V and 8 bases from J; junction bases left unmatched: 6. The germline V gene encodes CDR1 MRHNA and CDR2 SNTAGT. The CDR3 loop spans 13 amino acids.

The chain is built from TRBV18 and TRBJ2-1; 10 bases fit TRBD1. V gave up 3 bases and J gave up 2 bases; unmatched junction bases: 4. The CDR3 consists of 16 residues. The germline gives CDR1 KGHSH, CDR2 LQKENI. The CDR3 loop is CASSPRDRGPYNEQFF. CDR3 in DNA: TGTGCCAGCTCACCCCGGGACAGGGGTCCCTACAATGAGCAGTTCTTC.

The chain couples TRBV10-3 to TRBJ1-2; D is possibly TRBD1 (6 bases). CDR3 size: 12 residues. Germline CDR1 ENHRY, CDR2 SYGVKD. V was trimmed by 10 bases and J by 4 bases, leaving 13 bases between them. This chain's CDR3 is CASQQGSYGYTF. In nucleotides, the CDR3 is TGTGCCAGCCAACAGGGCTCCTATGGCTACACCTTC.

The chain joins TRBV6-2 or TRBV6-3 to TRBJ2-5, with a weak D call TRBD1 (6 bases). Germline CDR1 reads MNHEY; CDR2 reads SVGEGT. This CDR3 has 15 amino acids. V lost 3 bases, J lost 1 base, and 12 bases lay in between. The chain's CDR3 is CASSYGQTFQETQYF. DNA of the CDR3: TGTGCCAGCAGTTATGGACAGACCTTCCAAGAGACCCAGTACTTC.

The genes are TRBV9 and TRBJ1-5; D gene unclear. Trimming took off 3 bases at V and 6 bases at J, with 13 bases between the two ends. CDR3 size: 14 residues. CDR1 is SGDLS and CDR2 is YYNGEE in the germline V gene. The CDR3 here is CASSGGGFGQPQHF. Here the CDR3 DNA reads TGTGCCAGCAGCGGAGGTGGGTTTGGTCAGCCCCAGCATTTT.

This chain links TRBV29-1 with TRBJ2-1, with D maybe TRBD1 (6 bases). The V gene lost 3 bases and the J gene lost 13 bases, with 16 bases spanning the gap. CDR1 is SQVTM and CDR2 is ANQGSEA in the germline V gene. The CDR3 has 12 amino acids. The CDR3 region is CSVDPGHYVQFF. The CDR3 DNA is TGCAGCGTTGATCCGGGACATTACGTTCAGTTCTTC.

V usage is TRBV9 and J usage is TRBJ1-2; D gene uncertain. This CDR3 has 15 amino acids. V lost 0 bases and J lost 2, with 11 bases in between. Per the germline V gene, CDR1 is SGDLS and CDR2 is YYNGEE. The DNA for the CDR3 is TGTGCCAGCAGCGTAGGTTTAGTCTTAAACTATGGCTACACCTTC. Translated, it gives CASSVGLVLNYGYTF.

The chain is built from TRBV11-2 and TRBJ2-3, with D hard to call. The V gene lost 11 bases and the J gene lost 6 bases, with 18 bases spanning the gap. The CDR3 sequence is 13 residues long. Germline CDR1 SGHAT, CDR2 FQNNGV. CDR3: CAGSALSWDTQYF. Here the CDR3 DNA reads TGTGCCGGCTCGGCACTGTCATGGGATACGCAGTATTTT.

The V call is TRBV6-1, the J call TRBJ2-7, with D maybe TRBD2 (6 bases). Germline values: CDR1 MNHNS, CDR2 SASEGT. Between the trimmed V and J ends, which lost 8 bases and 0 bases, there was a span of 17 bases. This CDR3 region has 15 residues. The CDR3 reads CASRSGHGGSYEQYF. The CDR3 DNA sequence: TGTGCCAGCCGGTCCGGACACGGGGGCTCCTACGAGCAGTACTTC.

The chain joins TRBV7-2 to TRBJ2-7, with D perhaps TRBD1 (5 bases). Looked up from germline, CDR1 is SGHTA and CDR2 is FQGNSA. Trimming took 5 bases from V and 4 from J, leaving 21 bases between them. This CDR3 contains 16 residues. In DNA form, the CDR3 reads TGTGCCAGCAGCATCCTGACAGAAGGCGAAAAATACGAGCAGTACTTC. Encoded protein: CASSILTEGEKYEQYF.

The V and J genes are TRBV29-1 and TRBJ2-5; 8 nucleotides match TRBD2. The J segment lost 2 bases and the V segment lost 8 bases, leaving 10 bases of the junction unmatched. Germline V gene sequence: CDR1 SQVTM, CDR2 ANQGSEA. This CDR3 contains 14 residues. CDR3 amino acids: CSSRVLAVQETQYF. Written as DNA, the CDR3 is TGCAGCTCCAGGGTACTAGCGGTACAAGAGACCCAGTACTTC.

The chain recombines TRBV30 with TRBJ2-5; TRBD1 agrees at 11 bases. CDR3 length equals 14 residues. The germline V gene encodes CDR1 GTSNPN and CDR2 SVGIG (reference sequence). V gave up 0 bases and J gave up 5 bases; unmatched junction bases: 2. DNA for the CDR3: TGTGCCTGGAGTGTAGGGACAGGGGGGGAGACCCAGTACTTC. This encodes CAWSVGTGGETQYF. Full variable domain (rest looked up from reference TRBV30 and TRBJ2-5): SQTIHQWPATLVQPVGSPLSLECTVEGTSNPNLYWYRQAAGRGLQLLFYSVGIGQISSEVPQNLSASRPQDRQFILSSKKLLLSDSGFYLCAWSVGTGGETQYFGPGTRLLVL.

V and J are TRBV4-1 and TRBJ1-3; 10 nucleotides align to TRBD1. Germline CDR1 and CDR2: MGHRA and YSYEKL. The V segment lost 4 bases and the J segment 1 base; nucleotides outside the gene matches: 7. The CDR3 runs 17 residues. CDR3 amino acids: CASSPVGGQGSGNTIYF. For the CDR3, the DNA is TGCGCCAGCAGCCCAGTCGGGGGACAGGGGTCTGGAAACACCATATATTTT.